The rows below give T cell receptor beta chains drawn from one sample of a study of early T cells in non-severe SARS-CoV-2 infection. TCRdb itself ran the 5' RACE reads through MiXCR, one entry per CDR3 protein. The sample lists more than 50,000 distinct CDR3 sequences, roughly 12% seen once, with around 2.5% in the top ten. The specimen was whole blood, collected at baseline. The receptors here all came from an adult who was a healthcare worker with PCR-confirmed SARS-CoV-2 infection or an uninfected control (not recorded which). CDR3s include the opening cysteine and the closing phenylalanine or tryptophan. The D gene is left open where the match is weak. A clone size is listed for some rows: how often the clone was seen (once, few, many), or a class if it is expanded.

>15|TRBV7-8|TRBJ2-7|TRBD1|.
TGTGCCAGCAGCTCCCAGAACACAGGGGCTTACGAGCAGTACTTC
CASSSQNTGAYEQYF
>14|TRBV28|TRBJ2-2|TRBD1|.
TGTGCCAGCAACGGACAGGGGAACACCGGGGAGCTGTTTTTT
CASNGQGNTGELFF
>13|TRBV19|TRBJ1-6|TRBD1|.
TGTGCCAGTAGTACGGGACAGCATTCACCCCTCCACTTT
CASSTGQHSPLHF
>15|TRBV29-1|TRBJ2-1|.|few
TGCAGCGTTGAAGGGGGCAGGGCCGGCTACAATGAGCAGTTCTTC
CSVEGGRAGYNEQFF
>15|TRBV7-6|TRBJ1-6|TRBD1|many
TGTGCCAGCAGCTGGACAGGGGACGGTAATTCACCCCTCCACTTT
CASSWTGDGNSPLHF
>14|TRBV7-8|TRBJ2-1|TRBD2|few
TGTGCCAGCAGCTTTGAACGGACTAGCGGAAAGCAGTTCTTC
CASSFERTSGKQFF
>12|TRBV7-2|TRBJ1-3|.|.
TGTGCCAGCAGGACCTCTGGAAACACCATATATTTT
CASRTSGNTIYF
>12|TRBV3-1|TRBJ2-7|.|few
TGTGCCAGCAGCCCTTTAGCCGGGGAGCAGTACTTC
CASSPLAGEQYF
>18|TRBV28|TRBJ1-1|TRBD1|few
TGTGCCAGCAGTTTTCAAGACAGGGTTCACTTCATGAACACTGAAGCTTTCTTT
CASSFQDRVHFMNTEAFF
>18|TRBV9|TRBJ2-2|TRBD2|few
TGTGCCAGCAGCTTCATAGCTAGCGGGAGCGGAAACACCGGGGAGCTGTTTTTT
CASSFIASGSGNTGELFF
>13|TRBV6-4|TRBJ2-2|.|medium-sized
TGTGCCAGCAGTGAGCGGGACACCGGGGAGCTGTTTTTT
CASSERDTGELFF
>14|TRBV12-3/TRBV12-4|TRBJ1-3|.|many
TGTGCCAGCAGCCTTATGCTTCGTGGAAACACCATATATTTT
CASSLMLRGNTIYF
>14|TRBV5-1|TRBJ2-1|.|few
TGCGCCAGCAGCTTGGGGGCCAGGGCCAATGAGCAGTTCTTC
CASSLGARANEQFF
>13|TRBV3-1|TRBJ2-1|.|.
TGTGCCAGCAGCCATGGTACAGGGTTTGAGCAGTTCTTC
CASSHGTGFEQFF
>14|TRBV7-6|TRBJ2-7|TRBD2|medium-sized
TGTGCCAGCAGCGGGACTAGCGGCTCCTACGAGCAGTACTTC
CASSGTSGSYEQYF
>14|TRBV7-3|TRBJ1-6|.|few
TGTGCCAGCAGCTTGCGGACAGACGATTCACCCCTCCACTTT
CASSLRTDDSPLHF
>16|TRBV11-2|TRBJ2-7|TRBD2|few
TGTGCCAGCAGCTTATTCGCGGGAGGGCCCTCTTCCGAGCAGTACTTC
CASSLFAGGPSSEQYF
>13|TRBV10-1|TRBJ2-2|.|many
TGCGCCAGCACGGACGGGAACACCGGGGAGCTGTTTTTT
CASTDGNTGELFF
>13|TRBV12-2|TRBJ2-3|.|many
TGTGCAAGTCGCCTTCCCCACACAGATACGCAGTATTTT
CASRLPHTDTQYF
>15|TRBV7-9|TRBJ1-2|.|.
TGTGCCAGCAGCTTAATTGGAGGGCGAGGGGATGGCTACACCTTC
CASSLIGGRGDGYTF
>14|TRBV7-2|TRBJ1-4|.|.
TGTGCCAGCAGCTTATCGGACAAGTGGGAAAAACTGTTTTTT
CASSLSDKWEKLFF
>13|TRBV27|TRBJ2-2|.|many
TGTGCCAGCAGATCTTGGGTGATCGGGGAGCTGTTTTTT
CASRSWVIGELFF
>13|TRBV7-6|TRBJ2-3|.|few
TGTGCCAGCAGCTTAGACCACACAGATACGCAGTATTTT
CASSLDHTDTQYF
>16|TRBV14|TRBJ2-1|.|.
TGTGCCAGCAGCCCATCGAGGGTTAGCTCCTACAATGAGCAGTTCTTC
CASSPSRVSSYNEQFF
>12|TRBV24-1|TRBJ2-3|.|few
TGTGCCACCAGTGAGAACCCAGATACGCAGTATTTT
CATSENPDTQYF
>14|TRBV9|TRBJ2-7|.|.
TGTGCCAGCAGCGTAGAACCGGGGCTGGCCGAGCAGTACTTC
CASSVEPGLAEQYF
>15|TRBV7-2|TRBJ2-3|.|few
TGTGCCAGCAGCCCCAGGGAGGTCAGCACAGATACGCAGTATTTT
CASSPREVSTDTQYF
>15|TRBV9|TRBJ2-6|.|few
TGTGCCAGCAGTTCACAGGGATCTGGGGCCAACGTCCTGACTTTC
CASSSQGSGANVLTF
>13|TRBV6-5|TRBJ2-3|.|.
TGTGCCAGCAGTTGGGTCCCCACAGATACGCAGTATTTT
CASSWVPTDTQYF
>18|TRBV4-3|TRBJ2-2|TRBD1|many
TGCGCCAGCAGCCAGCAGAGACAGGGCCCGACGAACACCGGGGAGCTGTTTTTT
CASSQQRQGPTNTGELFF
>13|TRBV2|TRBJ2-5|.|.
TGTGCCAGCGGCCGGGACAACGAAGAGACCCAGTACTTC
CASGRDNEETQYF
>13|TRBV27|TRBJ1-1|.|.
TGTGCCAGCAGTTCCAACTTGGACCCCGGGGCTTTCTTT
CASSSNLDPGAFF
>14|TRBV4-3|TRBJ2-7|TRBD1|many
TGCGCCAGCAGCCAAGCGACAGGGGGATACGAGCAGTACTTC
CASSQATGGYEQYF
>14|TRBV12-3/TRBV12-4|TRBJ1-6|TRBD1|many
TGTGCCAGCAGTTTGAGGGGGCCGGATTCACCCCTCCACTTT
CASSLRGPDSPLHF
>17|TRBV28|TRBJ2-1|TRBD2|few
TGTGCCAGCAGTACCCTCAGCGGGAGGGCCTCCTACAATGAGCAGTTCTTC
CASSTLSGRASYNEQFF
>12|TRBV7-8|TRBJ2-5|.|few
TGTGCCAGCAGCCCAAACCCCCGGACCCAGTACTTC
CASSPNPRTQYF
>16|TRBV7-7|TRBJ2-3|TRBD2|many
TGTGCCAGCAGCTCGGGACTAGCGGGTAGCACAGATACGCAGTATTTT
CASSSGLAGSTDTQYF
>13|TRBV20-1|TRBJ1-5|.|few
TGCAGTGCTAGTAAGCGGGTCAATCAGCCCCAGCATTTT
CSASKRVNQPQHF
>16|TRBV7-3|TRBJ2-3|.|many
TGTGCCAGCAGCTTAACGACCCGCCTAGCGACAGATACGCAGTATTTT
CASSLTTRLATDTQYF
>17|TRBV4-1|TRBJ2-1|TRBD2|many
TGCGCCAGCAGCCCAATGGCGGCGGGAGGGCCGAGGTATGAGCAGTTCTTC
CASSPMAAGGPRYEQFF